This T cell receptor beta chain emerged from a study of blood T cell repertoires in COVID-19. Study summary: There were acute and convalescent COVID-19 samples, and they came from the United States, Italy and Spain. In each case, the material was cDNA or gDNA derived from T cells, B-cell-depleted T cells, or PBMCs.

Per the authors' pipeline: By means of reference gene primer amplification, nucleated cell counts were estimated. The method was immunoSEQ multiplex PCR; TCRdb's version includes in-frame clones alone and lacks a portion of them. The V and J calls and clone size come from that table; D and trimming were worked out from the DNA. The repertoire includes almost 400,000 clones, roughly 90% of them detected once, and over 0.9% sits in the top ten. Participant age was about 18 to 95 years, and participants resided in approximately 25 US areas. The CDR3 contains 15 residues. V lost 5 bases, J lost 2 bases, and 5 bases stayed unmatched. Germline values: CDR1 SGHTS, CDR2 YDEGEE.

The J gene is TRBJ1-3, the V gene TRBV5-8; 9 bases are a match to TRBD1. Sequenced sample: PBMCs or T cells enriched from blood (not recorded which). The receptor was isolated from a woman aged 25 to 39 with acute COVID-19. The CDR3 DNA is TGTGCCAGCAGGATTGGACAGGGGACTGGAAACACCATATATTTT. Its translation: CASRIGQGTGNTIYF.